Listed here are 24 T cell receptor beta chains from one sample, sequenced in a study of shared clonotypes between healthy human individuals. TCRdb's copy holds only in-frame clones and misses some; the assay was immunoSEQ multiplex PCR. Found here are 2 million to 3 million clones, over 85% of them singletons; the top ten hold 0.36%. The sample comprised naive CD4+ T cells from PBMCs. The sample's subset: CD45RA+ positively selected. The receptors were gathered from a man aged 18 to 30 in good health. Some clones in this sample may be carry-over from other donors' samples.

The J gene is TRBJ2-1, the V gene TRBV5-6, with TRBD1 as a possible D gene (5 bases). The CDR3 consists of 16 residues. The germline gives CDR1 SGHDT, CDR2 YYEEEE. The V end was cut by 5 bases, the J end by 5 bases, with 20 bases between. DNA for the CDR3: TGTGCCAGCAGTTTACCATATCGAACAGGTAACAATGAGCAGTTCTTC. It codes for CASSLPYRTGNNEQFF. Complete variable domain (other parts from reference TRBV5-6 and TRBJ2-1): DAGVTQSPTHLIKTRGQQVTLRCSPKSGHDTVSWYQQALGQGPQFIFQYYEEEERQRGNFPDRFSGHQFPNYSSELNVNALLLGDSALYLCASSLPYRTGNNEQFFGPGTRLTVL.

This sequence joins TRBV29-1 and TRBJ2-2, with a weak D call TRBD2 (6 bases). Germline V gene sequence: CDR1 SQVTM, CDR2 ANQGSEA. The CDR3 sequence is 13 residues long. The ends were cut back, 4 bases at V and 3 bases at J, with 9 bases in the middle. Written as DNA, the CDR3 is TGCAGCGTTGTTAGCGGTTACACCGGGGAGCTGTTTTTT. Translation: CSVVSGYTGELFF.

CDR3 nucleotide sequence: TGTGCCAGCAGCTTAGATGCAGCCATGAACACTGAAGCTTTCTTT. Protein sequence: CASSLDAAMNTEAFF. The gene calls are TRBV11-2 and TRBJ1-1; D is unclear. The CDR3 contains 15 residues. V was pared by 0 bases and J by 0 bases, with 8 bases between. Germline V gene lookup returns CDR1 SGHAT and CDR2 FQNNGV.

The CDR3 coding sequence is TGTGCCAGCAGCTTAGAGGTGACCCAACTCAAGGCCGGGGAGCTGTTTTTT. Translating it yields CASSLEVTQLKAGELFF. The chain employs TRBV7-2 and TRBJ2-2; D gene unclear. CDR1 SGHTA and CDR2 FQGNSA come from the germline V gene. V was shortened by 1 base and J by 6 bases, with 18 bases between the two germline ends. This CDR3 region has 17 residues.

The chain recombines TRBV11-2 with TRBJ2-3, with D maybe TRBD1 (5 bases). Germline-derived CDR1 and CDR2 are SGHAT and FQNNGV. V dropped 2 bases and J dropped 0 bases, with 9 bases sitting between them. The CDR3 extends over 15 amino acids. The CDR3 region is CASSLRPGSTDTQYF. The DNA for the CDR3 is TGTGCCAGCAGCTTAAGGCCAGGGAGCACAGATACGCAGTATTTT.

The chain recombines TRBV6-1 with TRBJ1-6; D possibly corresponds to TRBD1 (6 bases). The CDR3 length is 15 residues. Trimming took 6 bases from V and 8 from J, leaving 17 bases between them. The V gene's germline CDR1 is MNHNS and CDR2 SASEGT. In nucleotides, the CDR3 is TGTGCCAGCAGGGCCCTAGACAGGATTTATTCACCCCTCCACTTT. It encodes CASRALDRIYSPLHF.

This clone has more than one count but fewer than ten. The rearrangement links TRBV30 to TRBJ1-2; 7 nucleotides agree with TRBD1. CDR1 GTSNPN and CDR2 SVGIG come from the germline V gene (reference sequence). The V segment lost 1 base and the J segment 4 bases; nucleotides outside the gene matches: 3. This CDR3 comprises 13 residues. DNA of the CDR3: TGTGCCTGGAGTGCAGGGGGAGGCTATGGCTACACCTTC. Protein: CAWSAGGGYGYTF.

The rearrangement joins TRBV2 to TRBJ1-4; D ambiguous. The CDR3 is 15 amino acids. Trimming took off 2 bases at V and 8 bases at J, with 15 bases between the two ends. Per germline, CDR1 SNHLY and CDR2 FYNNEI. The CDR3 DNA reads TGTGCCAGCAGTGAATATGAGGGCTTAGGGGAAAAACTGTTTTTT. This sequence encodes CASSEYEGLGEKLFF.

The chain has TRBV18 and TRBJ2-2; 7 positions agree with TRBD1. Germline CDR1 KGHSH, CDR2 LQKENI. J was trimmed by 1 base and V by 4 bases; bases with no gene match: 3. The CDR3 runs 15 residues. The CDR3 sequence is CASSLGQLNTGELFF. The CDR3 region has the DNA TGTGCCAGCTCACTGGGACAGCTGAACACCGGGGAGCTGTTTTTT.

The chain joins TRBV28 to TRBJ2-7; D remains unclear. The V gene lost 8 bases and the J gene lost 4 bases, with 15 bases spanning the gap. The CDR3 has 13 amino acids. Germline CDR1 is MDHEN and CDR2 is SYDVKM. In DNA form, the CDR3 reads TGTGCCAGCCGCGTGGGTTCTCTTTACGAGCAGTACTTC. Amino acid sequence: CASRVGSLYEQYF.

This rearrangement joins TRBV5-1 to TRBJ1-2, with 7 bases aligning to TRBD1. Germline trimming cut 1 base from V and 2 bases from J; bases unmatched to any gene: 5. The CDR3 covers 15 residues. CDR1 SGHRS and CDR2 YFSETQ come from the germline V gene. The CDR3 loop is CASSLKGGENYGYTF. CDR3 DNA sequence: TGCGCCAGCAGCTTGAAAGGGGGCGAAAACTATGGCTACACCTTC.

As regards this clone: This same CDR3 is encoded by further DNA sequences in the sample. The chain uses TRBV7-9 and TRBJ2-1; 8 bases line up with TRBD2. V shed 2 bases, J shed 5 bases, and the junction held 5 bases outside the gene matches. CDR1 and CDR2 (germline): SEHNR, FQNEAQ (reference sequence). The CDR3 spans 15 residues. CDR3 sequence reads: CASSLRGSGDNEQFF. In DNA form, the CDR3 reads TGTGCCAGCAGCTTAAGGGGTAGCGGGGACAATGAGCAGTTCTTC. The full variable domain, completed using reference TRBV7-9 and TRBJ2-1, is DTGVSQNPRHKITKRGQNVTFRCDPISEHNRLYWYRQTLGQGPEFLTYFQNEAQLEKSRLLSDRFSAERPKGSFSTLEIQRTEQGDSAMYLCASSLRGSGDNEQFFGPGTRLTVL.

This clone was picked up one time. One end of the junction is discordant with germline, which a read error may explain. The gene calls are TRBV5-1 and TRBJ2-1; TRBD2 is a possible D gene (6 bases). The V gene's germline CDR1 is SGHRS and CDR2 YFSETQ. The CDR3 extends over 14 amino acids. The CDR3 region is CASRLEGLYNEQFF. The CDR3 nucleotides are TGCGCCAGCAGGTTGGAGGGGCTATACAATGAGCAGTTCTTC. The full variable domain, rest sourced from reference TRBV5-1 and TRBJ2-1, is KAGVTQTPRYLIKTRGQQVTLSCSPISGHRSVSWYQQTPGQGLQFLFEYFSETQRNKGNFPGRFSGRQFSNSRSEMNVSTLELGDSALYLCASRLEGLYNEQFFGPGTRLTVL.

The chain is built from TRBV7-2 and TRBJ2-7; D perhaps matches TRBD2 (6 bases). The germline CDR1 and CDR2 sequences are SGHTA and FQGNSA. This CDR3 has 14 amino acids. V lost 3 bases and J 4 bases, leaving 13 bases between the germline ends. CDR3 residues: CASSLGGRPYEQYF. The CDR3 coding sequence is TGTGCCAGCAGCTTGGGAGGCCGGCCATACGAGCAGTACTTC.

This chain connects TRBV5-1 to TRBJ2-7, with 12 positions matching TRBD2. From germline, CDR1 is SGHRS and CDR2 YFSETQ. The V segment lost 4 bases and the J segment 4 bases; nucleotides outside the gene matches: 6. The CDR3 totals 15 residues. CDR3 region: CASSQRLAGVYEQYF. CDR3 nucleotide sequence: TGCGCCAGCAGCCAAAGACTAGCGGGAGTTTACGAGCAGTACTTC.

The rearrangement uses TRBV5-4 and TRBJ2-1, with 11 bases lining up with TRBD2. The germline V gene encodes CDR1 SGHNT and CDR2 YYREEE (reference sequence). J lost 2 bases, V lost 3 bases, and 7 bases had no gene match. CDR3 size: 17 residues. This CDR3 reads CASSSAKGLAAYNEQFF. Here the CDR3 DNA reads TGTGCCAGCAGCTCCGCAAAGGGACTAGCGGCCTACAATGAGCAGTTCTTC. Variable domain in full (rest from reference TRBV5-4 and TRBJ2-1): ETGVTQSPTHLIKTRGQQVTLRCSSQSGHNTVSWYQQALGQGPQFIFQYYREEENGRGNFPPRFSGLQFPNYSSELNVNALELDDSALYLCASSSAKGLAAYNEQFFGPGTRLTVL.

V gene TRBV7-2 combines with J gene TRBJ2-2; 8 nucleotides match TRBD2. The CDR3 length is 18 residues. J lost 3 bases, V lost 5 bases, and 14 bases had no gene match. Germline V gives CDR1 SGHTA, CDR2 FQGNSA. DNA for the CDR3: TGTGCCAGCAGCCCGGCGGGGCGGGAGGCCTATTACACCGGGGAGCTGTTTTTT. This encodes CASSPAGREAYYTGELFF.

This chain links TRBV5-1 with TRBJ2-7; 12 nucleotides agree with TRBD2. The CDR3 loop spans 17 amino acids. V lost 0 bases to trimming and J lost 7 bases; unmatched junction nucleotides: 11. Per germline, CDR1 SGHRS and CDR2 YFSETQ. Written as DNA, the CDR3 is TGCGCCAGCAGCTTGGGGTCTAGCGGGAGGGCCCGACTTGAGCAGTACTTC. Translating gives CASSLGSSGRARLEQYF.

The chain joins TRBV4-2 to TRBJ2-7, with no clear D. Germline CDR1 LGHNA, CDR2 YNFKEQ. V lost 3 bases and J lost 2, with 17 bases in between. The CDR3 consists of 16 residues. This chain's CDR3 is CASSHLLSTPPYEQYF. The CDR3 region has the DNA TGTGCCAGCAGCCACCTCCTTAGCACCCCCCCCTACGAGCAGTACTTC.

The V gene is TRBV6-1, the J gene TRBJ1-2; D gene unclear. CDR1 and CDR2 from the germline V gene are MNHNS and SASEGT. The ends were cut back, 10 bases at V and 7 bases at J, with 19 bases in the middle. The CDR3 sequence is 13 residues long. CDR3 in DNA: TGTGCCACGGCGGAGAGGGATTTCGGTGGCTACACCTTC. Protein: CATAERDFGGYTF.

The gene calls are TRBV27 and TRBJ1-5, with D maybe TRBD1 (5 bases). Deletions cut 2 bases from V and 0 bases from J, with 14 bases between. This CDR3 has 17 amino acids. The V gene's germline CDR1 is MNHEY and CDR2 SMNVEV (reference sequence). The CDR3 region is CASSLKGSVYSNQPQHF. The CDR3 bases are TGTGCCAGCAGTTTAAAGGGGTCTGTTTATAGCAATCAGCCCCAGCATTTT.

This CDR3 reads CASSPTTSQETQYF. DNA for the CDR3: TGTGCCAGCTCACCAACGACTTCCCAAGAGACCCAGTACTTC. J is TRBJ2-5 and V is TRBV18; D uncertain. Germline CDR1 KGHSH, CDR2 LQKENI. The CDR3 extends over 14 amino acids. V was pared by 2 bases and J by 1 base, with 8 bases between.

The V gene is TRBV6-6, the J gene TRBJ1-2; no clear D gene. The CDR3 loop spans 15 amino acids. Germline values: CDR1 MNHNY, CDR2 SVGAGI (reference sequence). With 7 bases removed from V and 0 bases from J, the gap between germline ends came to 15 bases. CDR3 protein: CASTQARSSNYGYTF. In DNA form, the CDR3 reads TGTGCCAGCACTCAAGCTAGGTCCTCTAACTATGGCTACACCTTC.

The CDR3 nucleotides are TGTGCCAGCAGTTACCAACGGTCTGCGGCCTACGAGCAGTACTTC. Residues: CASSYQRSAAYEQYF. The rearrangement uses TRBV6-5 and TRBJ2-7; D ambiguous. The CDR3 covers 15 residues. Germline V gene lookup returns CDR1 MNHEY and CDR2 SVGAGI. V lost 2 bases and J 2 bases, leaving 13 bases between the germline ends.